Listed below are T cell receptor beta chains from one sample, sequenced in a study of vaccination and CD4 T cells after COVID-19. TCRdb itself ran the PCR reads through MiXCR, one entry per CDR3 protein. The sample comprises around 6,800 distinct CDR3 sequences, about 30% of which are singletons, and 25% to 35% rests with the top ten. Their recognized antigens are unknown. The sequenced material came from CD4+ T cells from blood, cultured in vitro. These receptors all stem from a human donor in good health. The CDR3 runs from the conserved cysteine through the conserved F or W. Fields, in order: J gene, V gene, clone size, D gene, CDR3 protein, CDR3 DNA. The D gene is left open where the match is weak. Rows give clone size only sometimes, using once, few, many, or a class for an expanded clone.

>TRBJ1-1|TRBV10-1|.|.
CASSAQGYAEAFF
TGCGCCAGCAGTGCCCAAGGGTACGCTGAAGCTTTCTTT
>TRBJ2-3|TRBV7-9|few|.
CASSLRGGVADTQYF
TGTGCCAGCAGCTTAAGGGGGGGTGTGGCAGATACGCAGTATTTT
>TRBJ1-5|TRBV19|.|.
CASTLTGNQPQHF
TGTGCCAGTACCCTAACAGGCAATCAGCCCCAGCATTTT
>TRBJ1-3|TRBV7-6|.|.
CASSSQTSGNTIYF
TGTGCCAGCAGCTCCCAAACCTCTGGAAACACCATATATTTT
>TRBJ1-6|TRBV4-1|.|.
CASSQVQISVISSPLHF
TGCGCCAGCAGCCAAGTCCAAATTAGTGTAATCAGTTCACCCCTCCACTTT
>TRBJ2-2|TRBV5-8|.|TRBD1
CASSFGQVYGELFF
TGTGCCAGCAGCTTCGGACAGGTCTACGGGGAGCTGTTTTTT
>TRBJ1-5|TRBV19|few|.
CAISPGLNQPQHF
TGTGCCATCTCCCCAGGCCTCAATCAGCCCCAGCATTTT
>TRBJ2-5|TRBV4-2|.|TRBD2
CASSQQGALAGGQETQYF
TGTGCCAGCAGCCAACAGGGGGCGCTAGCGGGGGGGCAAGAGACCCAGTACTTC
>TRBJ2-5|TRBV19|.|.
CASMSIDSQETQYF
TGTGCCAGTATGAGTATAGACAGCCAAGAGACCCAGTACTTC
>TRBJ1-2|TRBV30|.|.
CAWSALGGYGYTF
TGTGCCTGGAGTGCTTTAGGGGGCTATGGCTACACCTTC
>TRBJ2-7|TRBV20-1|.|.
CSADSPAARYEQYF
TGCAGTGCTGATTCGCCCGCAGCAAGGTACGAGCAGTACTTC
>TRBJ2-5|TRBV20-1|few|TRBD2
CSGAGGETQYF
TGCAGCGGAGCGGGGGGAGAGACCCAGTACTTC
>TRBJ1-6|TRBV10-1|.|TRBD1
CASSETGDSPLHF
TGCGCCAGCAGTGAGACAGGGGATTCACCCCTCCACTTT
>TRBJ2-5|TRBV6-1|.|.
CASSLGAEETQYF
TGTGCCAGCAGTCTAGGGGCAGAGGAGACCCAGTACTTC
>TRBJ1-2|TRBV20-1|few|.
CSASRGADGYTF
TGCAGTGCTAGTAGGGGTGCCGATGGCTACACCTTC
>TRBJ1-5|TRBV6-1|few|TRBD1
CASSESFDRGGSGQPQHF
TGTGCCAGCAGTGAAAGCTTTGACAGGGGAGGCTCGGGGCAGCCCCAGCATTTT
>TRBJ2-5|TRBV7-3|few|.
CASSLLHQETQYF
TGTGCCAGCAGCTTACTGCACCAAGAGACCCAGTACTTC
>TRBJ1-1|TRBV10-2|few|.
CASSEKGNTEAFF
TGCGCCAGCAGTGAGAAGGGAAACACTGAAGCTTTCTTT
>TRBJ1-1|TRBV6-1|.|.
CASSEVGNTEAFF
TGTGCCAGCAGTGAAGTGGGGAACACTGAAGCTTTCTTT
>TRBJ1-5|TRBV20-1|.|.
CSAGAGQPQHF
TGCAGTGCCGGGGCAGGTCAGCCCCAGCATTTT
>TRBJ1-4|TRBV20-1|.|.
CSASPTGKGEKLFF
TGCAGTGCTAGTCCGACTGGGAAAGGTGAAAAACTGTTTTTT
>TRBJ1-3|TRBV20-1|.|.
CSAPIGTQGNTIYF
TGCAGTGCCCCAATCGGGACCCAAGGAAACACCATATATTTT
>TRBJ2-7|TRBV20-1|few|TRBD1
CSARKLDRDYEQYF
TGCAGTGCTAGAAAATTAGACAGGGACTACGAGCAGTACTTC
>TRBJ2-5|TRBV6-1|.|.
CASRSLASGETQYF
TGTGCCAGCAGGTCACTAGCTTCGGGAGAGACCCAGTACTTC
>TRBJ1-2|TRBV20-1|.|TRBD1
CSAPGQGYYGYTF
TGCAGTGCGCCGGGACAGGGCTACTATGGCTACACCTTC
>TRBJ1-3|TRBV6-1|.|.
CASNLRVQTLNTIYF
TGTGCCAGCAACTTACGGGTACAAACCTTGAACACCATATATTTT
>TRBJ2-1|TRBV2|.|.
CASSEWWEKFF
TGTGCCAGCAGTGAATGGTGGGAGAAGTTCTTC
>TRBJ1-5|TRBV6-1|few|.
CASTPPPGNQPQHF
TGTGCCAGTACTCCCCCCCCCGGCAATCAGCCCCAGCATTTT
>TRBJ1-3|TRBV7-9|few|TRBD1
CASSTGGTGSGNTIYF
TGTGCCAGCAGCACCGGCGGGACAGGCTCTGGAAACACCATATATTTT